This T cell receptor (beta chain) originates from a study of T cells in Graves' hyperthyroidism and ophthalmopathy. PBMCs were obtained from 10 ml fresh peripheral blood. Ten or more counts support this clonotype. The V segment lost 6 bases and the J segment 6 bases; nucleotides outside the gene matches: 10. Germline CDR1 is MDHEN and CDR2 is SYDVKM. The CDR3 has 16 residues. Amplified TCR beta CDR3 regions derived from RNA transcripts. The study used the HTBI primer set for a first-round RT-PCR of the TCR CDR3. TCRdb reprocessed the multiplex PCR reads via MiXCR and lists one record per CDR3 protein. Among nearly 600,000 distinct CDR3 sequences, approximately 15% were seen once, and the ten largest hold around 5.4%.

This clonotype was sampled from a woman in her 30s with Graves' hyperthyroidism that later progressed to Graves' ophthalmopathy. V usage is TRBV28 and J usage is TRBJ2-7, with TRBD2 identical over 14 bases. The specimen sequenced was blood. CDR3 amino acids: CASSTEGLAGAREQYF. As DNA, the CDR3 is TGTGCCAGCAGCACCGAGGGACTAGCGGGAGCACGCGAGCAGTACTTC.